This entry lists 24 T cell receptor beta chains sequenced from one sample in a study of shared clonotypes between healthy human individuals. TCRdb's copy holds only in-frame clones and misses some; the assay was immunoSEQ multiplex PCR. The repertoire consists of hundreds of thousands of clones, with less than 96% occurring once and the leading ten covering 0.05% to 0.07%. Sequencing used naive CD4+ T cells sorted from blood. Stated subset: CD45RA+ positively selected. The receptor set was obtained from a woman aged 25-40 years in good health.

The V call is TRBV6-1, the J call TRBJ1-1; unclear D gene. CDR1 is MNHNS, CDR2 SASEGT, per germline. V was shortened by 7 bases and J by 0 bases, with 12 bases between the two germline ends. This CDR3 comprises 14 residues. In nucleotides, the CDR3 is TGTGCCAGCATCCCCACGGTTGTGAACACTGAAGCTTTCTTT. Amino acid sequence: CASIPTVVNTEAFF.

The chain recombines TRBV27 with TRBJ1-5; D call uncertain. Germline V gene lookup returns CDR1 MNHEY and CDR2 SMNVEV (reference sequence). Trimming stripped 5 bases from V and 1 base from J, with 12 bases between. The CDR3 extends over 15 amino acids. DNA of the CDR3: TGTGCCAGCAGTATGGCGGGCCCAAGCAATCAGCCCCAGCATTTT. Translated: CASSMAGPSNQPQHF.

The V gene is TRBV6-1, the J gene TRBJ2-1; D is undetermined. There are 12 residues in the CDR3. CDR1 is MNHNS and CDR2 is SASEGT in the germline V gene. V was trimmed by 1 base and J by 5 bases, leaving 3 bases between them. CDR3 in amino acids: CASSEVHNEQFF. DNA for the CDR3: TGTGCCAGCAGTGAAGTGCACAATGAGCAGTTCTTC.

This clone was seen only a few times. This chain links TRBV11-2 with TRBJ2-7; D may be TRBD1 or TRBD2 (6 bases each). The CDR3 loop spans 14 amino acids. Trimming removed 5 bases at V and 6 bases at J, with 17 bases between. Germline CDR1 SGHAT, CDR2 FQNNGV. CDR3 bases: TGTGCCAGCAGCCTTCTCGACAGGAGGGGCGAGCAGTACTTC. This translates into CASSLLDRRGEQYF.

The chain carries TRBV6-1 and TRBJ2-7; tentatively, D is TRBD1 or TRBD2 (5 bases each). This CDR3 has 13 amino acids. CDR1 MNHNS and CDR2 SASEGT come from the germline V gene. Trimming took off 8 bases at V and 1 base at J, with 12 bases between the two ends. The CDR3, as DNA: TGTGCCAGCGTCCGGGGCCAATCCTACGAGCAGTACTTC. Amino acids: CASVRGQSYEQYF.

The genes are TRBV7-8 and TRBJ2-2; D not resolved. CDR1 is SGHVS, CDR2 FQNEAQ, per germline. Trimming pared 1 base from V and 4 bases from J, leaving 7 bases between. This CDR3 is built from 14 residues. For the CDR3, the DNA is TGTGCCAGCAGCTTAGGGGTGGGCACCGGGGAGCTGTTTTTT. This codes for CASSLGVGTGELFF.

The chain carries TRBV2 and TRBJ2-4; D uncertain. The CDR3 is 14 residues long. V lost 9 bases, J lost 0 bases, and 12 bases lay in between. The V gene's germline CDR1 is SNHLY and CDR2 FYNNEI. The CDR3 spells CASKDHLAKNIQYF. CDR3 nucleotide sequence: TGTGCCAGTAAAGACCACCTAGCCAAAAACATTCAGTACTTC.

This clone came up once. Other DNA sequences in the sample encode the same CDR3. The chain recombines TRBV18 with TRBJ2-3, with TRBD2 identical over 7 bases. The CDR3 covers 15 residues. V lost 4 bases and J lost 8; bases outside the gene matches: 12. Germline CDR1 KGHSH, CDR2 LQKENI. CDR3 loop: CASSQRLAQSVTQYF. CDR3 DNA sequence: TGTGCCAGCTCACAGAGACTAGCCCAGAGTGTTACGCAGTATTTT.

V gene TRBV5-6 combines with J gene TRBJ1-1; TRBD1 matches 8 bases. There are 14 residues in the CDR3. Germline values: CDR1 SGHDT, CDR2 YYEEEE. V gave up 6 bases and J gave up 1 base; unmatched junction bases: 5. This CDR3 is CASNLGTGNTEAFF. CDR3 coding DNA: TGTGCCAGCAACCTGGGGACAGGGAACACTGAAGCTTTCTTT.

The rearrangement joins TRBV18 to TRBJ2-3; 12 positions match TRBD2. The trim removed 5 bases at V and 5 bases at J, leaving 8 bases unmatched. CDR1 and CDR2 (germline): KGHSH, LQKENI. The CDR3 extends over 16 amino acids. The CDR3 is CASSSGLAGWEDTQYF. CDR3 bases: TGTGCCAGCTCATCGGGACTAGCGGGCTGGGAAGATACGCAGTATTTT.

The V call is TRBV4-1, the J call TRBJ1-5; no clear D gene. The CDR3 consists of 15 residues. Germline CDR1 is MGHRA and CDR2 is YSYEKL. The V end was cut by 1 base, the J end by 0 bases, with 7 bases between. The DNA of the CDR3 is TGCGCCAGCAGCCAAGGTGGAAATAGCAATCAGCCCCAGCATTTT. It is translated as CASSQGGNSNQPQHF.

The DNA for the CDR3 is TGTGCCAGCAGCAAAGCCCCAGTCGGAGCGGACCGTGGCAATCAGCCCCAGCATTTT. This codes for CASSKAPVGADRGNQPQHF. The V gene is TRBV21-1, the J gene TRBJ1-5. TRBV21-1 is shown as a pseudogene. The CDR3 is made up of 19 amino acids.

The V and J genes are TRBV6-5 and TRBJ2-7, with 10 bases fitting TRBD2. The V gene's germline CDR1 is MNHEY and CDR2 SVGAGI. With V trimmed by 7 bases and J by 4 bases, 7 bases remained unmatched. This CDR3 has 14 amino acids. The CDR3 nucleotides are TGTGCCAGCAAACCGGGACTAGCGTTTTACGAGCAGTACTTC. Amino acids: CASKPGLAFYEQYF.

This clone was seen only once. J is TRBJ1-2 and V is TRBV4-1; D perhaps matches TRBD1 (6 bases). Trimming took 6 bases from V and 4 from J, leaving 12 bases between them. This CDR3 is 13 amino acids long. Germline V gives CDR1 MGHRA, CDR2 YSYEKL. The CDR3 spells CASSYGQSYGYTF. The CDR3 coding sequence is TGCGCCAGCAGTTATGGACAGAGCTATGGCTACACCTTC.

The chain has TRBV5-6 and TRBJ2-7; 10 bases are a match to TRBD1. J gave up 5 bases and V 4 bases, and 9 bases lay outside the gene matches. The CDR3 sequence is 15 residues long. The germline CDR1 and CDR2 sequences are SGHDT and YYEEEE. CDR3 in amino acids: CASSRWDRGIHEQYF. The CDR3 nucleotides are TGTGCCAGCAGCCGTTGGGACAGGGGAATCCACGAGCAGTACTTC. Complete variable domain (other parts from reference TRBV5-6 and TRBJ2-7): DAGVTQSPTHLIKTRGQQVTLRCSPKSGHDTVSWYQQALGQGPQFIFQYYEEEERQRGNFPDRFSGHQFPNYSSELNVNALLLGDSALYLCASSRWDRGIHEQYFGPGTRLTVT.

V usage is TRBV6-5 and J usage is TRBJ2-7; 7 bases agree with TRBD1. Germline V gene lookup returns CDR1 MNHEY and CDR2 SVGAGI. Trimming at V came to 6 bases and at J to 3 bases, leaving 5 bases not matched to a gene. The CDR3 contains 13 residues. DNA of the CDR3: TGTGCCAGCAGACAGGGGACCGTCTACGAGCAGTACTTC. It translates to CASRQGTVYEQYF.

The rearrangement links TRBV18 to TRBJ2-2; D is unclear. The CDR3 sequence is 16 residues long. Deletions cut 1 base from V and 2 bases from J, with 11 bases between. Germline V gene data show CDR1 as KGHSH and CDR2 as LQKENI. CDR3: CASSPRIPPNTGELFF. The CDR3 coding sequence is TGTGCCAGCTCACCACGCATCCCTCCTAACACCGGGGAGCTGTTTTTT.

V and J are TRBV5-1 and TRBJ2-7; the match to TRBD1 covers 7 bases. CDR3 length: 15 residues. Trimming cost V 4 bases and J 0 bases; bases outside gene matches: 7. The germline V gene encodes CDR1 SGHRS and CDR2 YFSETQ. The CDR3 loop reads CASSNPGQSSYEQYF. The CDR3 DNA reads TGCGCCAGCAGCAATCCGGGACAGAGCTCCTACGAGCAGTACTTC.

As to this clone: At one end the junction does not follow the germline gene, possibly because of a read error. This rearrangement joins TRBV28 to TRBJ2-4; TRBD1 is a possible D gene (6 bases). Germline V lookup: CDR1 MDHEN, CDR2 SYDVKM. There are 14 residues in the CDR3. The CDR3, as DNA: TGTGCCAGCAGATCCTGGACAGCCGAAAACATTCAGTACTTC. The encoded protein is CASRSWTAENIQYF.

This sequence joins TRBV5-1 and TRBJ1-2; 7 positions match TRBD1. J lost 8 bases, V lost 3 bases, and 7 bases had no gene match. Germline CDR1 is SGHRS and CDR2 is YFSETQ. This CDR3 comprises 13 residues. CDR3 DNA sequence: TGCGCCAGCAGCTACGTCGACAGGGACGGCTACACCTTC. Its protein product is CASSYVDRDGYTF.

V gene TRBV5-1 combines with J gene TRBJ2-5, with 10 bases matching TRBD2. The length of the CDR3 is 15 residues. CDR1 is SGHRS and CDR2 is YFSETQ in the germline V gene. With 3 bases clipped from V and 2 bases from J, the junction kept 4 bases outside the gene matches. DNA of the CDR3: TGCGCCAGCAGCTCGGGACTAGCGTCACAAGAGACCCAGTACTTC. This codes for CASSSGLASQETQYF.

This clone has only one observation. The chain joins TRBV28 to TRBJ1-1, with D uncertain. In germline, CDR1 is MDHEN, CDR2 SYDVKM. Between the trimmed V and J ends, which lost 8 bases and 3 bases, there was a span of 13 bases. The CDR3 is made up of 13 amino acids. Here the CDR3 reads CASRKRGYTEAFF. The DNA for the CDR3 is TGTGCCAGCCGTAAACGGGGATACACTGAAGCTTTCTTT.

The CDR3 region is CASTKGGAAGNTIYF. The CDR3 DNA follows: TGTGCCAGCACCAAAGGCGGCGCAGCTGGAAACACCATATATTTT. The J gene is TRBJ1-3, the V gene TRBV9; D not resolved. CDR3 length: 15 amino acids. V lost 6 bases to trimming and J lost 2 bases, with 15 bases between them. CDR1 is SGDLS, CDR2 YYNGEE, per germline.

The chain has TRBV27 and TRBJ2-4; possibly TRBD2 for D (5 bases). V gave up 3 bases and J gave up 0 bases, with 9 bases separating them. This CDR3 has 15 amino acids. The V gene's germline CDR1 is MNHEY and CDR2 SMNVEV (reference sequence). CDR3 in DNA: TGTGCCAGCAGTTTTCGAGAGGGAGCCAAAAACATTCAGTACTTC. Protein: CASSFREGAKNIQYF.